The clone carrying this T cell receptor (beta chain) was counted many times. As yet, its antigen is unknown. The junction does not match germline at one end; this may be a read error. TCRdb analysed the reads with MiXCR anew, one entry per CDR3 protein. Of approximately 550,000 distinct CDR3 sequences in the sample, 15% to 20% are singletons; the top ten hold 20% to 30%. These data belong to a study of T cell repertoires in cytomegalovirus infection. Study-wide background: Public TCR beta signatures indicated both CMV infection and matching HLA type. Study-level findings and limits: Public TCR beta family frequency separated CMV-and-HLA carriers, including in an independent cohort. Dominating the ex vivo response were TCR beta clonotypes that were CMV-specific and HLA-C-restricted.

The germline CDR1 and CDR2 sequences are SGHVS and FNYEAQ. The CDR3 runs to 13 residues. Sequenced material: CD8+ T cells from PBMCs. This sequence joins TRBV7-6 and TRBJ2-2; possible D gene TRBD2, 5 bases. This clonotype was sampled from a human donor in good health (CMV status not recorded). Some clones in this sample may be carry-over from other donors' samples. The CDR3 spells CASSFGLTRELFF. DNA of the CDR3: TGTGCCAGCAGCTTTGGACTCACCCGGGAGCTGTTTTTT.